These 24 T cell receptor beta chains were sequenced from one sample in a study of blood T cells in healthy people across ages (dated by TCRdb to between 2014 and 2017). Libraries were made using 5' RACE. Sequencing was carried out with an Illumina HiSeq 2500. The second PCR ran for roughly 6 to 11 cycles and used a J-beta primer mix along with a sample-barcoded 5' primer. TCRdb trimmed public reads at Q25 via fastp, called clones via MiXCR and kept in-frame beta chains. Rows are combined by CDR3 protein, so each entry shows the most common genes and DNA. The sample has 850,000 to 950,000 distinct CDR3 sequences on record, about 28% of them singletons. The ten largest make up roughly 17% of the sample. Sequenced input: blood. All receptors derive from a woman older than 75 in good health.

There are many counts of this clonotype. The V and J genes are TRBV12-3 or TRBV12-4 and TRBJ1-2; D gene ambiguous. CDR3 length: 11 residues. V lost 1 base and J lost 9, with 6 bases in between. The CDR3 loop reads CASSLGWSYTF. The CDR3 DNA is TGTGCCAGCAGTTTAGGCTGGAGCTACACCTTC.

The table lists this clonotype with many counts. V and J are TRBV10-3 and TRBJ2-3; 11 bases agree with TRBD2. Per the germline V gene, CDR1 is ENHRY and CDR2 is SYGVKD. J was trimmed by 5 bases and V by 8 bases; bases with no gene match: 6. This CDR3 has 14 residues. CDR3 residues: CAISLAGVKDTQYF. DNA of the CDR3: TGTGCCATCTCACTAGCGGGGGTTAAAGATACGCAGTATTTT.

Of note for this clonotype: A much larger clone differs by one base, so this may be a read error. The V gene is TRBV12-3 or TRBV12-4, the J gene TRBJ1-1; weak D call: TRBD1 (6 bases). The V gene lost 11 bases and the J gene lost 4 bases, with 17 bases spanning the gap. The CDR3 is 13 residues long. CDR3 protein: CAGTDQGSTEAFF. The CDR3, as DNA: TGTGCCGGCACCGATCAGGGGAGCACTGAAGCTTTCTTT.

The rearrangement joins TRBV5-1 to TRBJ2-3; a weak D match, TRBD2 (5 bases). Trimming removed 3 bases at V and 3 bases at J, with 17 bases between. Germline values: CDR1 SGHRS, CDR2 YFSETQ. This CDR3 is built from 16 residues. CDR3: CASSSVTGSRTDTQYF. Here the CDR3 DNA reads TGCGCCAGCAGCTCCGTGACGGGGTCGCGAACAGATACGCAGTATTTT.

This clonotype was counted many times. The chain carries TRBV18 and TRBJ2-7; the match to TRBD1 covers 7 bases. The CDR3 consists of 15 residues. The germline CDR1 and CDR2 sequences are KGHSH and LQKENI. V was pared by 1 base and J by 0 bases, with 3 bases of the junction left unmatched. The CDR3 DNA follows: TGTGCCAGCTCACCACAGGGGGCCGTCTCCTACGAGCAGTACTTC. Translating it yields CASSPQGAVSYEQYF. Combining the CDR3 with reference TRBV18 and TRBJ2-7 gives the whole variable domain NAGVMQNPRHLVRRRGQEARLRCSPMKGHSHVYWYRQLPEEGLKFMVYLQKENIIDESGMPKERFSAEFPKEGPSILRIQQVVRGDSAAYFCASSPQGAVSYEQYFGPGTRLTVT.

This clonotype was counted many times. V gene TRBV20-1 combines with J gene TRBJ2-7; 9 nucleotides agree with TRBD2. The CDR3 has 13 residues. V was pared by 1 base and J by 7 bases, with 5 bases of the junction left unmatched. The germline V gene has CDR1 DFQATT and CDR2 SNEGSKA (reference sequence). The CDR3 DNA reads TGCAGTGCTAGAGGGGCGGGGGGGCAGGAGCAGTACTTC. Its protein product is CSARGAGGQEQYF.

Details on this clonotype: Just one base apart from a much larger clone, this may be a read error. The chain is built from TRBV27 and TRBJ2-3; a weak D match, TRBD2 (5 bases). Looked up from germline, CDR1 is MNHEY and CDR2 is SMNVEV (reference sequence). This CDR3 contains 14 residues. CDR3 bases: TGTGCCAGCAAACCGTCCGGCAACGGGGATACGCGGTATTTT. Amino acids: CASKPSGNGDTRYF.

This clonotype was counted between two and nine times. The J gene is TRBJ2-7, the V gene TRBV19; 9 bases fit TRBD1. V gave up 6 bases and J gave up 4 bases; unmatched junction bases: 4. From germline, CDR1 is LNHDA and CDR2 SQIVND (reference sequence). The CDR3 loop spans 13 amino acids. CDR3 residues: CASRMTGGYEQYF. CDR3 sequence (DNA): TGTGCCAGTAGGATGACAGGGGGATACGAGCAGTACTTC.

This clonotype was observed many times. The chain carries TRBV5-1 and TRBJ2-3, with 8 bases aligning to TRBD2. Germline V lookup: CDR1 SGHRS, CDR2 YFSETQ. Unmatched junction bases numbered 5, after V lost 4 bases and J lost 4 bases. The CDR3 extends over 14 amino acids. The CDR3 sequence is CASSTRTSPDTQYF. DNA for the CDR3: TGCGCCAGCAGCACCCGGACTAGCCCAGATACGCAGTATTTT.

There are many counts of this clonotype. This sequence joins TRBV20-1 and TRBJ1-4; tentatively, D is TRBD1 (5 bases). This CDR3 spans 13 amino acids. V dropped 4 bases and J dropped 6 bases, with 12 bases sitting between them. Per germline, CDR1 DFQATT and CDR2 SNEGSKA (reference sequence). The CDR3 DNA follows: TGCAGTGCTAACCGGGACGTAGATGAAAAACTGTTTTTT. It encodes CSANRDVDEKLFF.

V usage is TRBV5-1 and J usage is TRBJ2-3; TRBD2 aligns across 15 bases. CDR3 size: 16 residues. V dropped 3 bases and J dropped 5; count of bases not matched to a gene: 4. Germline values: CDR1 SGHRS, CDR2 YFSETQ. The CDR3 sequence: CASSSGTSGGLDTQYF. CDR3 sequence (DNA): TGCGCCAGCAGCTCCGGGACTAGCGGGGGGTTAGATACGCAGTATTTT.

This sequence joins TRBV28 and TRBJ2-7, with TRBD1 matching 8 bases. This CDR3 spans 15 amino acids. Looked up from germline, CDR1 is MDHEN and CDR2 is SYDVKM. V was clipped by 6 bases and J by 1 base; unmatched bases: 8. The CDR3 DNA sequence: TGTGCCAGCAGGGGGAGGACAGGGAAGTCCTACGAGCAGTACTTC. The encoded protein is CASRGRTGKSYEQYF.

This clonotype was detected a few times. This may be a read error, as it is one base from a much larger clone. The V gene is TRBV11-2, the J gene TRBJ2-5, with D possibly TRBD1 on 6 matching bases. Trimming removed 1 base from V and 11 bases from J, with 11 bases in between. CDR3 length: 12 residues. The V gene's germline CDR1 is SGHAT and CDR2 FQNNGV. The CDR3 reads CASSLGDNEQYF. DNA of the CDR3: TGTGCCAGCAGCTTAGGGGACAATGAGCAGTACTTC.

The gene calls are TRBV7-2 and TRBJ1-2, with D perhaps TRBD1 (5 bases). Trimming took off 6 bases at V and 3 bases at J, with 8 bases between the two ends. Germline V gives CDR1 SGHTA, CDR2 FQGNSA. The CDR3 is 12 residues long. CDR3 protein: CASSWDHYGYTF. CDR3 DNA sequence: TGTGCCAGCAGTTGGGACCACTATGGCTACACCTTC.

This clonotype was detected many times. For the CDR3, the DNA is TGTGCCAGCAGCCAAGAGGCCGGGACAGGGAAGCACGAGCAGTACTTC. Its translation: CASSQEAGTGKHEQYF. J is TRBJ2-7 and V is TRBV14; 9 nucleotides match TRBD1. The ends lost 0 bases at V and 5 bases at J; junction bases unmatched: 8. CDR1 is SGHDN, CDR2 FVKESK, per germline. This CDR3 spans 16 amino acids.

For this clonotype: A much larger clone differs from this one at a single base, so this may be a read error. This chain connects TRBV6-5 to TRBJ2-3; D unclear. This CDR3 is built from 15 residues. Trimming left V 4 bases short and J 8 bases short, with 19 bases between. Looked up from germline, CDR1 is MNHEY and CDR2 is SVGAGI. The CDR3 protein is CASSSSMQFAGTQYF. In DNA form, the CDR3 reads TGTGCCAGCAGTTCCTCCATGCAATTCGCAGGTACGCAGTATTTT.

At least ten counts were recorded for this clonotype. This CDR3 reads CASSYSASGFRTDTQYF. DNA of the CDR3: TGTGCCAGCAGTTACTCGGCTAGCGGATTTCGCACAGATACGCAGTATTTT. The V call is TRBV6-2 or TRBV6-3, the J call TRBJ2-3, with 7 bases fitting TRBD2. The CDR3 runs to 17 residues. V shed 0 bases, J shed 1 base, and the junction held 7 bases outside the gene matches. The V gene's germline CDR1 is MNHEY and CDR2 SVGEGT.

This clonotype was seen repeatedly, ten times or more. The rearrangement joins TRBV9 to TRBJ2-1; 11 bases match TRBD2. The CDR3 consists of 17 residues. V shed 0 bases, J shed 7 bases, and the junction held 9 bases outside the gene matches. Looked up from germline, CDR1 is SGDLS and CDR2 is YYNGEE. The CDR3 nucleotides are TGTGCCAGCAGCGTAGCGGGTAGCGGGGGGGTTGGGAATGAGCAGTTCTTC. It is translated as CASSVAGSGGVGNEQFF.

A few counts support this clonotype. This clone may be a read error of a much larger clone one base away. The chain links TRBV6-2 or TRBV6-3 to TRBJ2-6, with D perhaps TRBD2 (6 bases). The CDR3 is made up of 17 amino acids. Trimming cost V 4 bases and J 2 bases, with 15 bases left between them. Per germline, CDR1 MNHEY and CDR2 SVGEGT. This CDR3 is CASSSPLPGAGANVLTF. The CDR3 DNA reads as TGTGCCAGCAGTTCCCCCCTACCGGGAGCTGGGGCCAACGTCCTGACTTTC.

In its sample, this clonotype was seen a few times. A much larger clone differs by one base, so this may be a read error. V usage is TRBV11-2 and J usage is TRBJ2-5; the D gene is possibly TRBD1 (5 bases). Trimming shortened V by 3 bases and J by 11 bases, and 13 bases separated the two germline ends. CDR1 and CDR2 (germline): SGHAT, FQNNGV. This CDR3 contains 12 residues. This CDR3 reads CASSFKGNEQYF. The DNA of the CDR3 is TGTGCCAGCAGCTTCAAGGGGAATGAGCAGTACTTC.

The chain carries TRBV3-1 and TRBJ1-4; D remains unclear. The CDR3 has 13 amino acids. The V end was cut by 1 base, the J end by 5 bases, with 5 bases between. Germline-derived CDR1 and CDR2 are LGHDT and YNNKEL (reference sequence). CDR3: CASSQVENEKLFF. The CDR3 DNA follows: TGTGCCAGCAGCCAAGTGGAAAATGAAAAACTGTTTTTT.

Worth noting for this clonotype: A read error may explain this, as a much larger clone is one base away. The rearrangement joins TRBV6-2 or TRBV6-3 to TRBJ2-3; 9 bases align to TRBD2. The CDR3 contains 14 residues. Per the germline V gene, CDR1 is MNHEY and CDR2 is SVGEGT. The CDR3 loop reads CAGRLTSGSDTQYF. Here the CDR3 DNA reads TGTGCCGGCAGACTGACTAGCGGCTCAGATACGCAGTATTTT.

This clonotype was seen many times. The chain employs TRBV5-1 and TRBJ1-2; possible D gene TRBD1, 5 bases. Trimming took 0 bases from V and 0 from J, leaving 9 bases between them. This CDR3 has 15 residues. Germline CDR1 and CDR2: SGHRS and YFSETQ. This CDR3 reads CASSLEGSPNYGYTF. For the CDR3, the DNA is TGCGCCAGCAGCTTGGAGGGGAGCCCTAACTATGGCTACACCTTC.

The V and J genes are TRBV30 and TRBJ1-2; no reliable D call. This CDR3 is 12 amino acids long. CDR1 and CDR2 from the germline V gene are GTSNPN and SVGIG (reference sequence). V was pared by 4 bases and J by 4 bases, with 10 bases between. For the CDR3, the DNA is TGTGCCTGGAAGGCAGGTCTCTATGGCTACACCTTC. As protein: CAWKAGLYGYTF. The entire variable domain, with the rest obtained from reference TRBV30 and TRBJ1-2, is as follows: SQTIHQWPATLVQPVGSPLSLECTVEGTSNPNLYWYRQAAGRGLQLLFYSVGIGQISSEVPQNLSASRPQDRQFILSSKKLLLSDSGFYLCAWKAGLYGYTFGSGTRLTVV.